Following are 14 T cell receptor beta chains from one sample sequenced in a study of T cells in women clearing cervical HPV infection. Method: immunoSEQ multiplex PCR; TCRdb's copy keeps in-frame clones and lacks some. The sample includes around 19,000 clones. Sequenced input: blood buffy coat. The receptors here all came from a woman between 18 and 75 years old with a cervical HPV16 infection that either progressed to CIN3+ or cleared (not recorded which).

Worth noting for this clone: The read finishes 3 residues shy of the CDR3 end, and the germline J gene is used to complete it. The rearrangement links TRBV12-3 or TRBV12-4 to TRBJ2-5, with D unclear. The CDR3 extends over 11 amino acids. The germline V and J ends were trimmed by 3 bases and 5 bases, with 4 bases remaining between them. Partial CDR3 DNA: TGTGCCAGCAGTTTCCTCGAGACC. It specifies CASSFLET. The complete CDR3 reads CASSFLETQYF.

The part of the CDR3 DNA that was read is TGTGCCAGTAGTACGTCGGCGCAGGGATACGAG. It yields the protein CASSTSAQGYE. The full CDR3 sequence reads CASSTSAQGYEQYF. The rearrangement links TRBV19 to TRBJ2-7, with D possibly being TRBD1 (5 bases). Sequencing ends 3 residues short of the CDR3 end; the germline J gene provides the rest. Trimming stripped 4 bases from V and 4 bases from J, with 14 bases between. CDR3 length: 14 residues. In germline, CDR1 is LNHDA, CDR2 SQIVND (reference sequence).

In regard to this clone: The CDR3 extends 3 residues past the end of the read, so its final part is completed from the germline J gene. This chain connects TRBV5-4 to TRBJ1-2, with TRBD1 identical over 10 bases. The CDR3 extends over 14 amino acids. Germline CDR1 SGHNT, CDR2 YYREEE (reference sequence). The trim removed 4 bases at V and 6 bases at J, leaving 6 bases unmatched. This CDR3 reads CASSRPGQGNGYTF. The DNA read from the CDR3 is TGTGCCAGCAGCAGGCCGGGACAGGGGAATGGC.

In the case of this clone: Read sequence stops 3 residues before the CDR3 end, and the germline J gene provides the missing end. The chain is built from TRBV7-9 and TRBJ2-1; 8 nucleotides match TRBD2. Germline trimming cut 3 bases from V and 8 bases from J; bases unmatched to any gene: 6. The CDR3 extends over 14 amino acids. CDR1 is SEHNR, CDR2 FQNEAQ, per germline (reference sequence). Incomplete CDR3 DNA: TGTGCCAGCAGCTTCCGGACTAGCTTCGATGAG. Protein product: CASSFRTSFDE. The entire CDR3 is CASSFRTSFDEQFF. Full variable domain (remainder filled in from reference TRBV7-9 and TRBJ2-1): DTGVSQNPRHKITKRGQNVTFRCDPISEHNRLYWYRQTLGQGPEFLTYFQNEAQLEKSRLLSDRFSAERPKGSFSTLEIQRTEQGDSAMYLCASSFRTSFDEQFFGPGTRLTVL.

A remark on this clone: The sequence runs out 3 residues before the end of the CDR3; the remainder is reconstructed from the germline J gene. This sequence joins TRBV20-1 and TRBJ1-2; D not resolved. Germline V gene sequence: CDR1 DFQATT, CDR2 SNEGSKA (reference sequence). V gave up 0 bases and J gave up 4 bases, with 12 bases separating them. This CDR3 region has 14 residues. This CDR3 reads CSARDRTIPYGYTF. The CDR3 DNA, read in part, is TGCAGTGCTAGAGATCGAACAATCCCCTATGGC.

The sequenced CDR3 bases are TGTGCCAGCAGTTCAGAGGGCCTGCGAGAGACC. This translates into CASSSEGLRET. In full, the CDR3 reads CASSSEGLRETQYF. The V gene is TRBV28, the J gene TRBJ2-5, with TRBD2 as a possible D gene (5 bases). The CDR3 end is not reached by the read, which stops 3 residues before it; the germline J gene fills it in. The V gene lost 4 bases and the J gene lost 4 bases, with 13 bases spanning the gap. CDR3 length: 14 amino acids. Germline loops: CDR1 MDHEN, CDR2 SYDVKM.

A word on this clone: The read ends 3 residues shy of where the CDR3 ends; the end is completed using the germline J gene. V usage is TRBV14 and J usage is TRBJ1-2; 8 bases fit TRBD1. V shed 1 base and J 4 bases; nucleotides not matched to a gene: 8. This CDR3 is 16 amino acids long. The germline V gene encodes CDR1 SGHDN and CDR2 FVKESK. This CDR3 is CASSQGQGSKSYGYTF. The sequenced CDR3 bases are TGTGCCAGCAGCCAAGGACAGGGGTCGAAGAGCTATGGC.

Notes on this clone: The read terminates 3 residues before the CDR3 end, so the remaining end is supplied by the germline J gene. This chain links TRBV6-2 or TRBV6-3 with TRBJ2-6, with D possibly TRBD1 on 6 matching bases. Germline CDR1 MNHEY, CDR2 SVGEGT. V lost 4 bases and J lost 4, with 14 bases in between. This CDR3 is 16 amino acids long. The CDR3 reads CASSLDRYSGANVLTF. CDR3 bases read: TGTGCCAGCAGTTTGGACAGATATTCCGGGGCCAACGTC.

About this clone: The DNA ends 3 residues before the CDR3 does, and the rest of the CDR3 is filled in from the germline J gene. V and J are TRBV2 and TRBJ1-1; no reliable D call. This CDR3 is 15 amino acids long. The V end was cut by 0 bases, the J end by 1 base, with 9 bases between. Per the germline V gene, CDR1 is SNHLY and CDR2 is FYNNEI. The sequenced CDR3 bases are TGTGCCAGCAGTGAAGCGCGCAGGAAGAACACTGAA. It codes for CASSEARRKNTE. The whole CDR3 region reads CASSEARRKNTEAFF.

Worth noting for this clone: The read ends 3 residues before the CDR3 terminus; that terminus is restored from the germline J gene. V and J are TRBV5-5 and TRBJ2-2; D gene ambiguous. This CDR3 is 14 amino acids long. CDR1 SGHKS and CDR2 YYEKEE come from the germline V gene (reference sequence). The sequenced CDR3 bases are TGTGCCAGCAGCTTGGACGGGTTTAATGAAAAG. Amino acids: CASSLDGFNEK. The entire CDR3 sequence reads CASSLDGFNEKLFF.

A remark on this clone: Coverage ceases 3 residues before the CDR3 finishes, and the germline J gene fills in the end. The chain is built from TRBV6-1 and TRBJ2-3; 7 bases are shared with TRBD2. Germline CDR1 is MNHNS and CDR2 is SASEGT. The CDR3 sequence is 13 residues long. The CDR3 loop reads CASSENGGETQYF. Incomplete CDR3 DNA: TGTGCCAGCAGTGAAAATGGGGGGGAGACG.

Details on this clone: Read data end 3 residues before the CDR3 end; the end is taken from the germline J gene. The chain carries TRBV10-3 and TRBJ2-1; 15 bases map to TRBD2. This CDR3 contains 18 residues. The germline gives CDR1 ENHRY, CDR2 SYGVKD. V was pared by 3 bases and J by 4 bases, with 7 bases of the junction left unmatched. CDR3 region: CAISERTSGGAWYNEQFF. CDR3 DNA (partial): TGTGCCATCAGTGAAAGGACTAGCGGGGGGGCATGGTACAATGAG.

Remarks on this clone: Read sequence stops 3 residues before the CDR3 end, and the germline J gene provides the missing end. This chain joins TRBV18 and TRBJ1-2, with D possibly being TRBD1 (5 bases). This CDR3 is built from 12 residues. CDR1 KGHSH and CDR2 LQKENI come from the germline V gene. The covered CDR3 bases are TGTGCCAGCTCAATGGGGGACTACGAC. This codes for CASSMGDYD. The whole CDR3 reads CASSMGDYDYTF.

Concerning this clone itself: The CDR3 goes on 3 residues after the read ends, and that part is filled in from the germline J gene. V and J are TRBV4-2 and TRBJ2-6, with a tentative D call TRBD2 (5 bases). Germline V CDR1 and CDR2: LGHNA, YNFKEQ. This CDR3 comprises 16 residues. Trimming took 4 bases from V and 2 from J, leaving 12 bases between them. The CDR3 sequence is CASSPSERAGANVLTF. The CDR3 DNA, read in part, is TGTGCCAGCAGCCCCTCAGAGAGGGCTGGGGCCAACGTC.